The 25 T cell receptor beta chains below come from one sample, sequenced in a study of T cell repertoires and HLA-DP antigens. Generated by immunoSEQ multiplex PCR, the TCRdb table keeps only in-frame clones and is missing some. The sample records over 100,000 clones, over 90% being singletons. Their antigen targets remain unknown. The sequenced sample consisted of CD4+ T cells from PBMCs. The receptor source for this set is a woman under 30 in good health and CMV-seronegative.

CDR3 sequence (DNA): TGTGCCAGCAGCAGAGACAGGGGGATCGGTGAAGCTTTCTTT. Translating gives CASSRDRGIGEAFF. The rearrangement joins TRBV7-8 to TRBJ1-1, with 9 bases identical to TRBD1. Germline CDR1 reads SGHVS; CDR2 reads FQNEAQ. There are 14 residues in the CDR3. Losses at the gene ends were 5 bases for V and 7 bases for J; bases not matched to a gene: 8.

This chain joins TRBV7-9 and TRBJ2-2; tentative D call: TRBD2 (5 bases). Germline V lookup: CDR1 SEHNR, CDR2 FQNEAQ (reference sequence). The V and J ends lost 5 bases and 1 base respectively, with 11 bases between them. This CDR3 is 15 amino acids long. In nucleotides, the CDR3 is TGTGCCAGCAGCCGGGCCCGGGGGAACACCGGGGAGCTGTTTTTT. It specifies CASSRARGNTGELFF.

V usage is TRBV27 and J usage is TRBJ1-4; the D is unclear. The CDR3 covers 14 residues. Trimming took 4 bases from V and 0 from J, leaving 6 bases between them. Germline lookup yields CDR1 MNHEY and CDR2 SMNVEV (reference sequence). CDR3 sequence reads: CASSSVATNEKLFF. The CDR3 DNA is TGTGCCAGCAGTTCAGTTGCAACTAATGAAAAACTGTTTTTT.

This clone was seen a single time. The chain employs TRBV4-1 and TRBJ1-2, with a possible D match to TRBD1 (6 bases). Germline values: CDR1 MGHRA, CDR2 YSYEKL. The V gene lost 6 bases and the J gene lost 4 bases, with 9 bases spanning the gap. The CDR3 spans 12 residues. CDR3 sequence reads: CASRSDSYGYTF. CDR3 nucleotide sequence: TGCGCCAGCAGGTCGGACAGCTATGGCTACACCTTC.

This sequence joins TRBV18 and TRBJ2-7, with D possibly matching TRBD1 (5 bases). The ends were cut back, 0 bases at V and 6 bases at J, with 21 bases in the middle. The germline CDR1 and CDR2 sequences are KGHSH and LQKENI. This CDR3 is built from 17 residues. The CDR3 DNA reads as TGTGCCAGCTCACCACCGGTTGGCAGTGGGGCGGTCGGCGAGCAGTACTTC. Translated, it gives CASSPPVGSGAVGEQYF.

This chain connects TRBV18 to TRBJ1-5, with TRBD1 identical over 8 bases. CDR1 and CDR2 from the germline V gene are KGHSH and LQKENI. V lost 6 bases to trimming and J lost 5 bases; unmatched junction nucleotides: 6. This CDR3 region has 14 residues. This chain's CDR3 is CASSPDREDQPQHF. The DNA of the CDR3 is TGTGCCAGCTCGCCGGACAGGGAGGATCAGCCCCAGCATTTT.

The sample holds one count of this clone. The CDR3 nucleotides are TGTGCCAGCAGCGGCGAGAAGCCCCATACGCAGTATTTT. It encodes CASSGEKPHTQYF. The genes are TRBV11-2 and TRBJ2-3; no definite D call. This CDR3 contains 13 residues. Trimming left V 5 bases short and J 7 bases short, with 13 bases between. Germline V gives CDR1 SGHAT, CDR2 FQNNGV.

CDR3 amino acids: CASSLVGWQALEAFF. In DNA form, the CDR3 reads TGTGCCAGCAGCTTGGTGGGTTGGCAAGCCCTTGAAGCTTTCTTT. This chain joins TRBV5-5 and TRBJ1-1; unclear D gene. The CDR3 runs 15 residues. The V and J ends lost 0 bases and 7 bases respectively, with 16 bases between them. Germline V gives CDR1 SGHKS, CDR2 YYEKEE (reference sequence).

The chain carries TRBV28 and TRBJ1-5; maybe TRBD1 (5 bases). V was cut by 3 bases and J by 4 bases, with 16 bases left in between. The germline V gene encodes CDR1 MDHEN and CDR2 SYDVKM. The CDR3 consists of 16 residues. In DNA form, the CDR3 reads TGTGCCAGCAGTTTTCCGGCAGGGTTTGGTAATCAGCCCCAGCATTTT. This sequence encodes CASSFPAGFGNQPQHF.

V gene TRBV7-9 combines with J gene TRBJ1-4; D ambiguous. The V and J ends lost 1 base and 0 bases respectively, with 12 bases between them. The CDR3 has 17 residues. Germline CDR1 reads SEHNR; CDR2 reads FQNEAQ (reference sequence). As DNA, the CDR3 is TGTGCCAGCAGCTTAGGGTTCTCGGGAACAACTAATGAAAAACTGTTTTTT. It encodes CASSLGFSGTTNEKLFF.

This clone showed up just once. This chain links TRBV5-6 with TRBJ2-7, with TRBD2 matching over 8 bases. Looked up from germline, CDR1 is SGHDT and CDR2 is YYEEEE. Trimming removed 1 base from V and 7 bases from J; junction bases left unmatched: 13. This CDR3 is 16 amino acids long. The CDR3 is CASSLRSTGGLREQYV. As DNA, the CDR3 is TGTGCCAGCAGCTTGCGGTCCACGGGGGGGCTCAGAGAGCAGTACGTC.

This clone was counted a single time. The chain has TRBV5-1 and TRBJ2-5; 9 bases map to TRBD2. Trimming removed 0 bases from V and 0 bases from J; junction bases left unmatched: 6. This CDR3 contains 17 residues. CDR1 and CDR2 from the germline V gene are SGHRS and YFSETQ. CDR3 sequence (DNA): TGCGCCAGCAGCTTGGGTGTTAGCGGGGGTTACCAAGAGACCCAGTACTTC. This codes for CASSLGVSGGYQETQYF.

Here the CDR3 DNA reads TGTGCCAGCAGCCAAGATAGGGGCGATGAAGCTTTCTTT. This translates into CASSQDRGDEAFF. The chain links TRBV4-2 to TRBJ1-1; D perhaps matches TRBD1 (5 bases). Germline V gives CDR1 LGHNA, CDR2 YNFKEQ. Trimming shortened V by 0 bases and J by 7 bases, and 9 bases separated the two germline ends. The CDR3 covers 13 residues.

The chain links TRBV7-2 to TRBJ2-3, with 7 bases aligning to TRBD2. V lost 1 base, J lost 6 bases, and 10 bases stayed unmatched. The CDR3 covers 16 residues. In germline, CDR1 is SGHTA, CDR2 FQGNSA. The DNA of the CDR3 is TGTGCCAGCAGCTTAGGGGGGAGTCTAGCGGTCGATACGCAGTATTTT. Amino acids: CASSLGGSLAVDTQYF.

The chain links TRBV5-1 to TRBJ1-6, with D hard to call. Deletions cut 8 bases from V and 1 base from J, with 13 bases between. The germline V gene has CDR1 SGHRS and CDR2 YFSETQ. There are 15 residues in the CDR3. The chain's CDR3 is CASSLEGSYNSPLHF. The DNA of the CDR3 is TGCGCCAGTTCCCTGGAGGGTTCCTATAATTCACCCCTCCACTTT.

This sequence joins TRBV2 and TRBJ2-6; TRBD1 matches 7 bases. Germline CDR1 and CDR2: SNHLY and FYNNEI. V trimming: 8 bases; J trimming: 2 bases; junction bases outside the gene matches: 12. The CDR3 runs to 17 residues. CDR3 loop: CASPAGQAKAGANVLTF. The CDR3 DNA is TGTGCCAGCCCAGCTGGACAGGCAAAGGCTGGGGCCAACGTCCTGACTTTC.

The chain has TRBV7-2 and TRBJ2-3; D remains unclear. CDR1 SGHTA and CDR2 FQGNSA come from the germline V gene. V lost 4 bases, J lost 3 bases, and 8 bases lay in between. The CDR3 spans 13 residues. CDR3 coding DNA: TGTGCCAGCAGCTCGTACCAGACAGATACGCAGTATTTT. Encoded protein: CASSSYQTDTQYF.

The rearrangement uses TRBV27 and TRBJ2-7; TRBD1 might be the D (6 bases). The ends were cut back, 0 bases at V and 13 bases at J, with 16 bases in the middle. CDR1 MNHEY and CDR2 SMNVEV come from the germline V gene (reference sequence). The CDR3 has 13 amino acids. CDR3 sequence (DNA): TGTGCCAGCAGTTTATCAGGGACACAAGTATATTACTTC. It translates to CASSLSGTQVYYF.

The chain couples TRBV7-3 to TRBJ2-1; the D call may be TRBD1 or TRBD2 (5 bases each). The CDR3 is 14 amino acids. Trimming took off 4 bases at V and 7 bases at J, with 14 bases between the two ends. Germline V gene lookup returns CDR1 SGHTA and CDR2 FQGTGA. The CDR3 loop reads CASSSQGPGNEQFF. The CDR3, as DNA: TGTGCCAGCAGCTCGCAGGGTCCGGGGAATGAGCAGTTCTTC.

V gene TRBV28 combines with J gene TRBJ2-7, with TRBD1 matching over 8 bases. V was pared by 3 bases and J by 5 bases, with 12 bases of the junction left unmatched. Looked up from germline, CDR1 is MDHEN and CDR2 is SYDVKM. The CDR3 runs 16 residues. The CDR3, as DNA: TGTGCCAGCAGTTTGAGATCAGGACAGGGAAACCACGAGCAGTACTTC. This codes for CASSLRSGQGNHEQYF.

J is TRBJ2-5 and V is TRBV7-2; D uncertain. CDR1 and CDR2 from the germline V gene are SGHTA and FQGNSA. Trimming removed 3 bases at V and 3 bases at J, with 5 bases between. The CDR3 covers 12 residues. The CDR3 sequence is CASSFLKETQYF. In DNA, the CDR3 is TGTGCCAGCAGCTTCCTGAAAGAGACCCAGTACTTC.

This rearrangement joins TRBV7-4 to TRBJ2-3; 9 nucleotides match TRBD2. J lost 7 bases, V lost 6 bases, and 17 bases had no gene match. The CDR3 is 17 amino acids. The germline V gene encodes CDR1 SGHVT and CDR2 SQSDAQ. As DNA, the CDR3 is TGTGCCAGCAGTCAACCGGGACTAGCAAAAAGGGGGAATACGCAGTATTTT. This encodes CASSQPGLAKRGNTQYF.

This chain joins TRBV5-6 and TRBJ1-5; D is undetermined. The germline V gene encodes CDR1 SGHDT and CDR2 YYEEEE. The V end lost 0 bases, the J end lost 3 bases, and 7 bases lay between the germline ends. The CDR3 runs to 14 residues. CDR3 DNA sequence: TGTGCCAGCAGCTTGGGGCCGTACAATCAGCCCCAGCATTTT. Protein product: CASSLGPYNQPQHF. The whole variable domain, remainder taken from reference TRBV5-6 and TRBJ1-5, is DAGVTQSPTHLIKTRGQQVTLRCSPKSGHDTVSWYQQALGQGPQFIFQYYEEEERQRGNFPDRFSGHQFPNYSSELNVNALLLGDSALYLCASSLGPYNQPQHFGDGTRLSIL.

The chain links TRBV12-5 to TRBJ1-5, with TRBD1 as a possible D gene (6 bases). V lost 1 base and J lost 2, with 6 bases in between. CDR3 size: 14 residues. Germline CDR1 reads LGHNT; CDR2 reads FRNRAP. In DNA, the CDR3 is TGTGCTAGTGGTTTGGGGACAGGCAATCAGCCCCAGCATTTT. Protein product: CASGLGTGNQPQHF.

The J gene is TRBJ2-5, the V gene TRBV7-9; 7 bases agree with TRBD2. The CDR3 has 15 amino acids. V trimming: 6 bases; J trimming: 2 bases; junction bases outside the gene matches: 9. Germline CDR1 reads SEHNR; CDR2 reads FQNEAQ (reference sequence). The CDR3 DNA follows: TGTGCCAGCAGGGGGGGGTTCATCGGACAAGAGACCCAGTACTTC. Protein product: CASRGGFIGQETQYF.